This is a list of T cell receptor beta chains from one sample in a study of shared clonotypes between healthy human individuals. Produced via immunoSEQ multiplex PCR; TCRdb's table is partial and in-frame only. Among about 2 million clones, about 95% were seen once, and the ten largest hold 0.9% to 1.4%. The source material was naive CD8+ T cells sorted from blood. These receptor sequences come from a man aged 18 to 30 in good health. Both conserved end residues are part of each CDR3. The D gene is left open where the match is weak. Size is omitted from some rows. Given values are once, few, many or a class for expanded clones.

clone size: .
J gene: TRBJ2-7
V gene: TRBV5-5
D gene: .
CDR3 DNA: TGTGCCAGCAGCTTGGCGGTGGCCTACGAGCAGTACTTC
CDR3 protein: CASSLAVAYEQYF

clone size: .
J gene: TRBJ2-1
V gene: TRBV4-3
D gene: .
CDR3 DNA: TGCGCCAGCAGCCAAGATAGCGCCGGGACAACAGCCTACAATGAGCAGTTCTTC
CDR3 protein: CASSQDSAGTTAYNEQFF

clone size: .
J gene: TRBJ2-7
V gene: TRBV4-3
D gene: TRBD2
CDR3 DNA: TGCGCCAGCAGCCAAGGTGGAGCGGGATCACTACAACCCTACGAGCAGTACTTC
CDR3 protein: CASSQGGAGSLQPYEQYF

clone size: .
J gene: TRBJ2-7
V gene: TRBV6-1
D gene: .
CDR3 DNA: TGTGCCAGCAGTGAAGCCGGGGGGCTCTCCTACGAGCAGTACTTC
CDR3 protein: CASSEAGGLSYEQYF

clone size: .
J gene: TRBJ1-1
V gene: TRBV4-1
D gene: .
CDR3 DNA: TGCGCCAGCAGCCAAGTGGGCAGAGACACTGAAGCTTTCTTT
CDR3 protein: CASSQVGRDTEAFF

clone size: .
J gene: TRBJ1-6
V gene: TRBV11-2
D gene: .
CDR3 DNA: TGTGCCAGCAGCTTAGTAGGTGGTTCACCCCTCCACTTT
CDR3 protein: CASSLVGGSPLHF

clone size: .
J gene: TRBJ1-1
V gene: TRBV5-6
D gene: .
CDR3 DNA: TGTGCCAGCAGCTTGGGGGGCGCGACTGAAGCTTTCTTT
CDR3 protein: CASSLGGATEAFF

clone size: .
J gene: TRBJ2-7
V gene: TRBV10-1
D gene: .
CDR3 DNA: TGCGCCAGCAGTCAGGGACCTTACGAGCAGTACTTC
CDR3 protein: CASSQGPYEQYF

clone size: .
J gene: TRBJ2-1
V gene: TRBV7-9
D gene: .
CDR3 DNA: TGTGCCAGCAGCCCCCGAGAGGGGGGCTCCTACAATGAGCAGTTCTTC
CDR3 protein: CASSPREGGSYNEQFF

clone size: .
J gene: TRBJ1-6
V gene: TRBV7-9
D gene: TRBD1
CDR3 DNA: TGTGCCAGCAGCGCGGGACAGGGTCATAATTCACCCCTCCACTTT
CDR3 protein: CASSAGQGHNSPLHF

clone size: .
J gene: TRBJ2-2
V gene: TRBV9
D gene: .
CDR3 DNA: TGTGCCAGCAGCGTAGCTTGGGGGGCCTTGACCGGGGAGCTGTTTTTT
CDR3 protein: CASSVAWGALTGELFF

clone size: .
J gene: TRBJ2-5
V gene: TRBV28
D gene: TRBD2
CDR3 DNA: TGTGCCAGCAGTGGGCTAGCGGCTATCCAAGAGACCCAGTACTTC
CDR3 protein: CASSGLAAIQETQYF

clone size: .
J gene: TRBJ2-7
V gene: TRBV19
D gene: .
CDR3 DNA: TGTGCCAGTAGTATAGCCCAGCAGGGGTTCGAGCAGTACTTC
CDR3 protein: CASSIAQQGFEQYF

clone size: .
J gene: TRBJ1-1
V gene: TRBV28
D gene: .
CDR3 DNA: TGTGCCACCGGGCCCCTGAACACTGAAGCTTTCTTT
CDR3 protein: CATGPLNTEAFF

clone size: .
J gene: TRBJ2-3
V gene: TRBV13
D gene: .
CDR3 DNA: TGTGCCAGCAGCGAACCCCCAGATACGCAGTATTTT
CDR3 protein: CASSEPPDTQYF

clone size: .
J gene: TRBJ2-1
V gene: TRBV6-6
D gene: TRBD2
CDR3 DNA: TGTGCCAGCATGGGGGGGTGGAATGAGCAGTTCTTC
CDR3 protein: CASMGGWNEQFF

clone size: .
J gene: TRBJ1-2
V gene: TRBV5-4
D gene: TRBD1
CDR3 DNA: TGTGCCAGCAGCCCGAAGGGACAGGGAAACTATGGCTACACCTTC
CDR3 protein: CASSPKGQGNYGYTF

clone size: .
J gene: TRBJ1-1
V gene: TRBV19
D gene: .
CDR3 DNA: TGTGCCAGTAGTATAGGGGAGGGGGGCACTGAAGCTTTCTTT
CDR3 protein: CASSIGEGGTEAFF

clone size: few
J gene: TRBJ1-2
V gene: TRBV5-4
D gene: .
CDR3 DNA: TGTGCCAGCAGCTTTGGGTATGGCTACACCTTC
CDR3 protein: CASSFGYGYTF

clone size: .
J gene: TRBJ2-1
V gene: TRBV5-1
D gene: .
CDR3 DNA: TGCGCCAGCAGCTTAGGCGGGGGCCCCTACAATGAGCAGTTCTTC
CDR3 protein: CASSLGGGPYNEQFF

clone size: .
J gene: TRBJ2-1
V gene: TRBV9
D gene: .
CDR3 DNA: TGTGCCAGCAGCGTCTATCCGAATGAGCAGTTCTTC
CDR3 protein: CASSVYPNEQFF

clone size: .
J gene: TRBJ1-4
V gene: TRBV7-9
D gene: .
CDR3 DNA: TGTGCCAGCAGCTCTCTAGGGGGTGAAAAACTGTTTTTT
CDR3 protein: CASSSLGGEKLFF

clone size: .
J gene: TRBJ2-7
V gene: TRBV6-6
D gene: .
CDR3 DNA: TGTGCCAGCAGTTACTCCGGGCCAGGGTACGAGCAGTACTTC
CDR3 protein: CASSYSGPGYEQYF

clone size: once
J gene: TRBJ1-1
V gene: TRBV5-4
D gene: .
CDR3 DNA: TGTGCCAGCAGCTTGACGCTCGACACTGAAGCTTTCTTT
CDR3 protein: CASSLTLDTEAFF

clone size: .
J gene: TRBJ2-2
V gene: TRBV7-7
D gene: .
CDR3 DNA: TGTGCTAGCAGCCAGGGAGCCGGGGAGCTGTTTTTT
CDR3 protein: CASSQGAGELFF

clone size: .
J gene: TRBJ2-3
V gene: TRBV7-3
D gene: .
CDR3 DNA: TGTGCCAGCAGCGTAGAGGACACCGATACGCAGTATTTT
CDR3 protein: CASSVEDTDTQYF

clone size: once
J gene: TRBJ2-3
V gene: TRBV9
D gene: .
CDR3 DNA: TGTGCCAGCAGCTTAGCGGGCACAGATACGCAGTATTTT
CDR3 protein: CASSLAGTDTQYF

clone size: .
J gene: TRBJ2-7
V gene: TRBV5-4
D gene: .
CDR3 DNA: TGTGCCAGCAGCTTGGACACTTTCTCCTACGAGCAGTACTTC
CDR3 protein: CASSLDTFSYEQYF

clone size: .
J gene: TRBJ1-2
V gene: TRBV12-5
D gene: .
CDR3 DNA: TGTGCTAGTGGTTTGCCAGAGGAGGAACCTAACTATGGCTACACCTTC
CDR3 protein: CASGLPEEEPNYGYTF

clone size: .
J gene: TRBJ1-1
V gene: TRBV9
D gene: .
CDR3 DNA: TGTGCCAGCAGCGAGTGGACGGGGAACACTGAAGCTTTCTTT
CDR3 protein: CASSEWTGNTEAFF

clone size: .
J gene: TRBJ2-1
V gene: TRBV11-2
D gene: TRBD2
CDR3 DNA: TGTGCCAGCAGCTTAGGGCGACTAGCGGGAGGGAATGAGCAGTTCTTC
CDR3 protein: CASSLGRLAGGNEQFF

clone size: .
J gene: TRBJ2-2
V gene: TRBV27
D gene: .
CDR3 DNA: TGTGCCAGCAGTTTACTCGGGTCCACCGGGGAGCTGTTTTTT
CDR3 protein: CASSLLGSTGELFF

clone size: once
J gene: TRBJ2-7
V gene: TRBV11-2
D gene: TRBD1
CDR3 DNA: TGTGCCAGCAGCCCGGGACAGGCAAGCTCCTACGAGCAGTACTTC
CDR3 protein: CASSPGQASSYEQYF

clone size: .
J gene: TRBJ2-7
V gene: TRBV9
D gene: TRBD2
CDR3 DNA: TGTGCCAGCAGCCCGCTTAGCGGGAGCGGATACGAGCAGTACTTC
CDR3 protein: CASSPLSGSGYEQYF

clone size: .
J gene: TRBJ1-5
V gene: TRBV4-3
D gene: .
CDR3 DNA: TGCGCCAGCAGCCAAGGTGCAGAATATCAGCCCCAGCATTTT
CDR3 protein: CASSQGAEYQPQHF

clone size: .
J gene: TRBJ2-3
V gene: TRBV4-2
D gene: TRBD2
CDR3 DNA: TGTGCCAGCAGCCAAGATAGTGTTGGTAGCGGGGGGGTAGGAGATACGCAGTATTTT
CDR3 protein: CASSQDSVGSGGVGDTQYF

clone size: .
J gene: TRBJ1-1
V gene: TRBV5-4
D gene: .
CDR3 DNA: TGTGCCAGCAGCTTTGGGGGGGCGAACACTGAAGCTTTCTTT
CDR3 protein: CASSFGGANTEAFF

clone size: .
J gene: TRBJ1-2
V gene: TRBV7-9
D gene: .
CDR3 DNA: TGTGCCAGCAGCCCCCCAGTAGGCTACTATGGCTACACCTTC
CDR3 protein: CASSPPVGYYGYTF

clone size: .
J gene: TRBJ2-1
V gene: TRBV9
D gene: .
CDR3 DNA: TGTGCCAGCAGCGCGAGCCCCGGGACCCGCTCCTACAATGAGCAGTTCTTC
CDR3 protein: CASSASPGTRSYNEQFF

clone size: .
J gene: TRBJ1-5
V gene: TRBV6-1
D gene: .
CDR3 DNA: TGTGCCAGCGGACAGACCGATCCCAATCAGCCCCAGCATTTT
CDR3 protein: CASGQTDPNQPQHF

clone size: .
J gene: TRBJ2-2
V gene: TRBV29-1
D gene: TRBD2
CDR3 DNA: TGCAGCGTTGAGGGCGGGAGGGCCGGGGAGCTGTTTTTT
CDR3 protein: CSVEGGRAGELFF

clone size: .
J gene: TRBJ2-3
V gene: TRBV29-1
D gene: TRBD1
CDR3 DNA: TGCAGCGTTGATGCAGGGGGCAGCACAGATACGCAGTATTTT
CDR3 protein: CSVDAGGSTDTQYF

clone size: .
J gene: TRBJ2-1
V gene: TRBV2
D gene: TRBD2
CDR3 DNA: TGTGCCAGCAGTCCCGCTAGCGGGGAATACAATGAGCAGTTCTTC
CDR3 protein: CASSPASGEYNEQFF

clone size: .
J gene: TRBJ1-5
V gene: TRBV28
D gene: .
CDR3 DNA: TGTGCCAGCAGCTCGGAGGGAAAGGGGATTTTTCTTAATCAGCCCCAGCATTTT
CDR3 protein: CASSSEGKGIFLNQPQHF

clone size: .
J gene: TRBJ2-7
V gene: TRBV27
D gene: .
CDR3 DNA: TGTGCCAGCGGCCCACAGTCTTACGAGCAGTACTTC
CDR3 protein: CASGPQSYEQYF

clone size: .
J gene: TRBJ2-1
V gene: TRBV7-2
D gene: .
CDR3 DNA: TGTGCCAGCAGCTTAGCGCCGGGCGGAGCTTACAATGAGCAGTTCTTC
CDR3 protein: CASSLAPGGAYNEQFF

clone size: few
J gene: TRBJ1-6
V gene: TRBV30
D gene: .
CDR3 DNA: TGTGCCTGGAGTACAGAGAACTATAATTCACCCCTCCACTTT
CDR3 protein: CAWSTENYNSPLHF

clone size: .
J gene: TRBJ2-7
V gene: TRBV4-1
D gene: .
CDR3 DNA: TGCGCCAGCAGCCAAGTCCAGGACTCAAGCTCCTACGAGCAGTACTTC
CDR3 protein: CASSQVQDSSSYEQYF

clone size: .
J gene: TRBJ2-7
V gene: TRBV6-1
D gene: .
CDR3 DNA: TGTGCCAGCAGTGAATTCGTGGAGCAGTACTTC
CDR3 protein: CASSEFVEQYF

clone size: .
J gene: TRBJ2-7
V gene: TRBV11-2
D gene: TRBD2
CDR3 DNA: TGTGCCAGCAGCCCCCGATTCCCGGGACTAGCGGGAAGTGTATACGAGCAGTACTTC
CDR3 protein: CASSPRFPGLAGSVYEQYF

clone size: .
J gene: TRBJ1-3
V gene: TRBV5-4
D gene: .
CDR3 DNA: TGTGCCAGCAGCGGGGGGCCCGGAAACACCATATATTTT
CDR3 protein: CASSGGPGNTIYF

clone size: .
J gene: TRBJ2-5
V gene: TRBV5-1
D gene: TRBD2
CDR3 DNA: TGCGCCAGCAGCTTGGACGAGCTAGCGGGGTTACAAGAGACCCAGTACTTC
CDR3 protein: CASSLDELAGLQETQYF

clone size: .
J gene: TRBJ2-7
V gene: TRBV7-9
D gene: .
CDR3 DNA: TGTGCCAGCAGCTTAGTTCCGATCGGGGGATGGGTCGAGCAGTACTTC
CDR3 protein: CASSLVPIGGWVEQYF

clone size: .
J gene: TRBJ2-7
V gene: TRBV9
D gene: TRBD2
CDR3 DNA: TGTGCCAGCAGCCCCAGTTCTAGCGGGAGTTACGAGCAGTACTTC
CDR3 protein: CASSPSSSGSYEQYF

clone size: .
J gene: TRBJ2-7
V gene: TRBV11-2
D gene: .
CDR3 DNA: TGTGCCAGCAGCTTAGGCCGGAAGTACGAGCAGTACTTC
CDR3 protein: CASSLGRKYEQYF

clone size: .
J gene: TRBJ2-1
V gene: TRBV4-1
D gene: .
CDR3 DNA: TGCGCCAGCAGCCAAGATCGGACTTACAATGAGCAGTTCTTC
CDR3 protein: CASSQDRTYNEQFF

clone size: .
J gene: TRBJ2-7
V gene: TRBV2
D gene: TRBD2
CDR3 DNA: TGTGCCAGCAAGGCTAGCGGGGAACCCTACGAGCAGTACTTC
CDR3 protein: CASKASGEPYEQYF

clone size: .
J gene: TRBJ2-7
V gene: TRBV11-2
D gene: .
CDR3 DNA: TGTGCCAGCAGCTACTCAGGGCTACACGAGCAGTACTTC
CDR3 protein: CASSYSGLHEQYF